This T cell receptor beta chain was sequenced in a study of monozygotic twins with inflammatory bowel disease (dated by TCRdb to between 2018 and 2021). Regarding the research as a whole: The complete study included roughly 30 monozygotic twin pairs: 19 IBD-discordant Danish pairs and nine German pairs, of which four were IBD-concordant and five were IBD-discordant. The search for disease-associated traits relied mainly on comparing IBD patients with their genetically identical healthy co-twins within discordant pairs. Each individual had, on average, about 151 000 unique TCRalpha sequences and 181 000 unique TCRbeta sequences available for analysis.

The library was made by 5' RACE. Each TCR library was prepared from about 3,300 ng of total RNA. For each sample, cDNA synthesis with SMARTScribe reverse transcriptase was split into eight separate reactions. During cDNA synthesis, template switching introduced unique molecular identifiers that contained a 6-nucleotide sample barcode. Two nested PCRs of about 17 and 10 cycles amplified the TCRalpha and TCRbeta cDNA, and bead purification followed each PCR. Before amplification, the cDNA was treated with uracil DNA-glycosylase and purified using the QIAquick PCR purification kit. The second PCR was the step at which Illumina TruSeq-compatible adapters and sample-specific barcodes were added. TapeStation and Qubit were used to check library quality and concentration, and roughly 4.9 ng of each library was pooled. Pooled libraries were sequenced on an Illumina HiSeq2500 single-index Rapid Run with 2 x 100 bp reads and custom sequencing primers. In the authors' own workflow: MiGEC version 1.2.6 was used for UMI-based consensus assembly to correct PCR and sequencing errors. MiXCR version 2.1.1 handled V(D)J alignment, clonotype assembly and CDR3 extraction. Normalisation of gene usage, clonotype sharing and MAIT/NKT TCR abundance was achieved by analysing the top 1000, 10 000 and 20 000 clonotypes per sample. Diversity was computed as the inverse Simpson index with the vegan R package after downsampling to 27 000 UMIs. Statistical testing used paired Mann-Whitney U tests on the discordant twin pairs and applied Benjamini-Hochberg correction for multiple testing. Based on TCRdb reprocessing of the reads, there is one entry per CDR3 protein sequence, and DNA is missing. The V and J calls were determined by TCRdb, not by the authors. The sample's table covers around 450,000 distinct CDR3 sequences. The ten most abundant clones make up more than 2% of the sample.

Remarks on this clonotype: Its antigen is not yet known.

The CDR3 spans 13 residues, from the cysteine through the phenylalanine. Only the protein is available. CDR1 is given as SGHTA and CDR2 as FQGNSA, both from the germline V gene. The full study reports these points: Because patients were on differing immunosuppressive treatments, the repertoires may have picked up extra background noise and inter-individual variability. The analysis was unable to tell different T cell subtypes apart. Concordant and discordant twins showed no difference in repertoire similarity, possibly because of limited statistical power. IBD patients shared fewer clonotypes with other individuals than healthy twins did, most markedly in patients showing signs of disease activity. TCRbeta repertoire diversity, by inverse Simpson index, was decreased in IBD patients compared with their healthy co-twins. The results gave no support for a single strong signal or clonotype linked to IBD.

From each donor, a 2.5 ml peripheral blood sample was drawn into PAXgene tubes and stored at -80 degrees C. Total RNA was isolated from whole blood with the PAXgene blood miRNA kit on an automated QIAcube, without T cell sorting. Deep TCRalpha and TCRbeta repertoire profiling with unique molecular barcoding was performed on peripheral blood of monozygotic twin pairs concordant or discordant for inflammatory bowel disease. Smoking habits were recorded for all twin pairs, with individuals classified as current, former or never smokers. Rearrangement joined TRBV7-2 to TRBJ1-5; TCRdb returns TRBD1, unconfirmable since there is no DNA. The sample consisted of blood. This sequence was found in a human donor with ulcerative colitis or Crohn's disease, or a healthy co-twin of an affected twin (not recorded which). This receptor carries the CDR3 CASRRDINQPQHF.